This T cell receptor beta chain was obtained from a study of Tregs in tolerant kidney transplant recipients (dated by TCRdb to the late 2010s). Broadly, across the study: The transplants used related donors with nonmyeloablative bone marrow transplantation, and mixed chimerism in the human trials was transient. The study applied TCRbeta sequencing to find donor-specific regulatory T cells before combined kidney and bone marrow transplantation and then followed those same cells after transplant. What the study reported, not specific to this receptor: Biological reproducibility was not examined directly, but technical replication error appeared to be minimal. The most biologically relevant and donor-specific TCRbeta repertoire appeared to be identified by expanding Tregs with activated donor B cells. Because only a small number of patients were included, the study had limitations, and the results will need to be validated in larger populations as well as under other immunosuppression protocols. In tolerant patients, donor-specific Tregs expanded more than Tregs overall, which suggests antigen-driven rather than nonspecific expansion. Because the PCR primers were changed over time for some patients, nucleotide-level comparison could not be performed across the samples from those patients.

A word on this clone: Which antigen it targets is not known. One base away there is no much larger clone; base qualities are not given.

Read against the paper, the sample's time point label means: blood sample drawn before combined kidney and bone marrow transplant. Unstimulated Tregs (CD4+CD25+CD127-), CD4+ non-Tregs (CD4+CD25-), CD4 and CD8 cells were FACS-sorted from thawed PBMCs. The patients were several recipients of combined kidney and bone marrow transplants from the ITN036ST trial, and samples were available only from these trial subjects. Healthy control blood was processed to PBMCs by Ficoll density gradient and cryopreserved, and patient PBMCs were collected before and after transplant. Genomic DNA was extracted from sorted cells with the QIAGEN DNeasy Blood and Tissue Kit for TCRbeta CDR3 sequencing. High-throughput TCRbeta CDR3 sequencing, which included PCR amplification with bias correction and internal controls, was done commercially through immunoSEQ. The study's own analysis went as follows. Unique productive TCRbeta sequences were defined by CDR3 nucleotide sequence where primers matched, otherwise by CDR3 amino acid sequence with Vbeta and Jbeta genes. To correct for sorting error, sequences found in more than one sorted population at a frequency ratio of 2:1 or less were discarded, and the remaining shared sequences were assigned to the population with the higher frequency. A sequence was defined as donor-reactive if the sequence was expanded at least 5-fold in CFSE-low cells compared with unstimulated cells and had a frequency of at least 0.01% in CFSE-low cells. Repertoire divergence was quantified by Jensen-Shannon divergence using the top 100 TCRbeta sequences ranked by frequency. When a sample had multiple sequencing runs, each run was corrected for sorting error separately and the runs were then pooled. The table was pulled from immuneACCESS by TCRdb, which kept in-frame rearrangements only. Such tables lose some clones; where checked, under half of the loss comes from unresolved V genes, and the rest has no known cause. V and J calls and clone size follow that table, whereas D and trimming were derived from the DNA. This sample gives 85,000 to 100,000 clones in total; over 85% of them show up just once. 0.35% to 0.55% of the sample is held by the ten biggest clonotypes.

Trimming takes 8 bases from V and 0 bases from J, and the germline ends sit 26 bases apart. There are 18 amino acids in the CDR3, from cysteine to phenylalanine inclusive. Of the read, only the CDR3 DNA is kept; its 54 bases are in frame from base 1. This specimen consisted of CD4+ T cells from blood, obtained before the transplant. The receptor was isolated from a human donor who received a combined kidney and bone marrow transplant. Rearrangement joined TRBV6-7 to TRBJ2-7, with TRBD2 perhaps the D gene, on 5 matching bases. TRBV6-7 is noted as an ORF with a role that remains uncertain. The CDR3 is CASEVLVYRENFSYEQYF. The DNA sequence reads TGTGCCAGCGAAGTTCTAGTGTACCGGGAAAACTTCTCCTACGAGCAGTACTTC.